These 5 T cell receptor beta chains were sequenced from one sample in a study of cytomegalovirus exposure and HLA in healthy donors. Use of 60 Vbeta and 13 Jbeta primers characterized the PCR. Assay used: immunoSEQ multiplex PCR; TCRdb lists only in-frame clones, some missing. In the table there are under 200,000 clones, approximately 80% of which are singletons. Source material: PBMCs. The receptors stem from a young man in good health and CMV-seropositive.

The V call is TRBV19, the J call TRBJ2-7; unclear D gene. Trimming cost V 4 bases and J 5 bases, with 12 bases left between them. Germline CDR1 is LNHDA and CDR2 is SQIVND (reference sequence). The CDR3 has 13 amino acids. The CDR3 here is CASSTVALDEQYF. CDR3 coding DNA: TGTGCCAGTAGTACCGTGGCCCTCGACGAGCAGTACTTC.

The V and J genes are TRBV13 and TRBJ2-1; 11 nucleotides align to TRBD2. The CDR3 has 14 amino acids. The trim removed 7 bases at V and 6 bases at J, leaving 5 bases unmatched. Germline V lookup: CDR1 PRHDT, CDR2 FYEKMQ (reference sequence). The CDR3 sequence: CASKTSGAVNEQFF. DNA for the CDR3: TGTGCCAGCAAGACTAGCGGGGCTGTCAATGAGCAGTTCTTC.

Comment on this clone: Other DNA variants within this sample encode the same CDR3. The genes are TRBV29-1 and TRBJ2-7; 9 nucleotides align to TRBD1. This CDR3 comprises 12 residues. J gave up 3 bases and V 6 bases, and 3 bases lay outside the gene matches. Per the germline V gene, CDR1 is SQVTM and CDR2 is ANQGSEA. CDR3 nucleotide sequence: TGCAGCGTGAGGGACAGGGTCTACGAGCAGTACTTC. It codes for CSVRDRVYEQYF.

V is TRBV11-2 and J is TRBJ2-7; 11 positions agree with TRBD2. The CDR3 runs 15 residues. CDR1 is SGHAT, CDR2 FQNNGV, per germline. The junction had 5 bases not matched to a gene; V was cut back by 5 bases and J by 2 bases. The CDR3 DNA reads TGTGCCAGCAGCCTGTTAGCGGGAGGGCCCTACGAGCAGTACTTC. This encodes CASSLLAGGPYEQYF. Drawing the rest from reference TRBV11-2 and TRBJ2-7, the complete variable domain is EAGVAQSPRYKIIEKRQSVAFWCNPISGHATLYWYQQILGQGPKLLIQFQNNGVVDDSQLPKDRFSAERLKGVDSTLKIQPAKLEDSAVYLCASSLLAGGPYEQYFGPGTRLTVT.

This chain links TRBV19 with TRBJ1-4; 7 bases match TRBD1. Looked up from germline, CDR1 is LNHDA and CDR2 is SQIVND (reference sequence). The CDR3 length is 15 residues. The V and J ends lost 2 bases and 4 bases, in that order; junction bases with no gene match: 4. The CDR3 bases are TGTGCCAGTAGTATATTGGGACAGCTTAATGAAAAACTGTTTTTT. Its protein product is CASSILGQLNEKLFF.